This T cell receptor beta chain was recovered during a study of T-cell reconstitution after alpha-beta-depleted transplantation in children. Germline V CDR1 and CDR2: LNHNV, YYDKDF (reference sequence). The V gene lost 1 base and the J gene lost 0 bases, with 7 bases spanning the gap. This CDR3 region has 15 residues. This clonotype was seen many times. Researchers prepared the TCRbeta library using unique molecular identifiers, the study reports. From the PCR reads, TCRdb called clonotypes with MiXCR, one entry per CDR3 protein. The table has 400,000 to 500,000 distinct CDR3 sequences, about a tenth seen once.

The starting material was PBMCs from the stem cell graft donor, obtained from the stem cell graft. The rearrangement uses TRBV15 and TRBJ2-1, with D unclear. This receptor was taken from a human donor who donated a stem cell graft to a child with acute myeloid leukemia. The CDR3 bases are TGTGCCACCAGCAGAGCTCTTATCTCCTACAATGAGCAGTTCTTC. Amino acid sequence: CATSRALISYNEQFF.